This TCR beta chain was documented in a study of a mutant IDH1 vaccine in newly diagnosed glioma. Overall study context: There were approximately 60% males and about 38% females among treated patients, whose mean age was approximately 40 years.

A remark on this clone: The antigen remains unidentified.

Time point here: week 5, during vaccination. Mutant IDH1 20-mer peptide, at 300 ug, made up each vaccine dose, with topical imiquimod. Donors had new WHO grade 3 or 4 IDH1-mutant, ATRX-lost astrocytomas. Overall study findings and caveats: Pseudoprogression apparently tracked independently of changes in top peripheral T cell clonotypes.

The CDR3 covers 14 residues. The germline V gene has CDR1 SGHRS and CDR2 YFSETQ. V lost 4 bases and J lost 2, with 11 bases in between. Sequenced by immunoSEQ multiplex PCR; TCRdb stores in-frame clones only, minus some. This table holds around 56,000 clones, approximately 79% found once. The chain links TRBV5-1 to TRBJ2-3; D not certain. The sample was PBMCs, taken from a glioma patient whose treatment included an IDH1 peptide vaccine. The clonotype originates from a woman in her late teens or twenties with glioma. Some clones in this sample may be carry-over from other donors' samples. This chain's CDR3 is CASSDRPNTDTQYF. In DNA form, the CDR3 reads TGCGCCAGCAGCGACCGACCCAACACAGATACGCAGTATTTT.